Detailed here is one TCR beta chain. These data belong to a study of blood T cell repertoires in COVID-19. Sequencing was performed with immunoSEQ multiplex PCR; in TCRdb, only in-frame clones are kept and a portion is missing. The data contain 200,000 to 250,000 clones, roughly nine tenths of them singletons. This CDR3 comprises 14 residues. J lost 4 bases, V lost 5 bases, and 5 bases had no gene match. Germline CDR1 SEHNR, CDR2 FQNEAQ (reference sequence). The sequenced sample was PBMCs or T cells enriched from blood (not recorded which). The chain uses TRBV7-9 and TRBJ1-5; 7 nucleotides line up with TRBD1. The sequence derives from a woman between 50 and 59 years old in a cohort exposed to, infected with or recovered from COVID-19 (not recorded which). CDR3 DNA sequence: TGTGCCAGCAGCCGAACGGGACAGAATCAGCCCCAGCATTTT. Its translation: CASSRTGQNQPQHF.